The 23 T cell receptor beta chains given below trace back to one sample, sequenced in a study of T cells in Graves' hyperthyroidism and ophthalmopathy. Authors of the study amplified TCR beta CDR3 regions from RNA transcripts. First-round RT-PCR targeting the TCR CDR3 was performed with the HTBI primer set. Each CDR3 protein gets one entry after TCRdb re-called the multiplex PCR reads with MiXCR. The repertoire consists of 250,000 to 400,000 distinct CDR3 sequences, with roughly 13% occurring once and the leading ten covering almost 35%. The material sequenced was blood. The origin of the receptors is a woman in her forties with Graves' ophthalmopathy.

This clonotype was seen repeatedly, ten times or more. The chain employs TRBV6-1 and TRBJ1-2, with a possible D match to TRBD1 (6 bases). Trimming left V 6 bases short and J 6 bases short, with 14 bases between. Germline V CDR1 and CDR2: MNHNS, SASEGT. This CDR3 has 13 residues. The CDR3 nucleotides are TGTGCCAGCAGAGAGGGGGGCTGGGATGGCTACACCTTC. Protein sequence: CASREGGWDGYTF.

J is TRBJ2-2 and V is TRBV18, with TRBD2 matching 8 bases. V lost 8 bases to trimming and J lost 3 bases; unmatched junction nucleotides: 8. CDR1 and CDR2 from the germline V gene are KGHSH and LQKENI. This CDR3 region has 15 residues. CDR3 in DNA: TGTGCCAGCCGGGCGGGGGGACCGGACACCGGGGAGCTGTTTTTT. It is translated as CASRAGGPDTGELFF.

With respect to this clonotype: One base away lies a much larger clone, so this may be a sequencing read error. The CDR3 here is CASIGLAGGQRSGELFF. For the CDR3, the DNA is TGTGCCAGCATCGGACTAGCGGGGGGGCAGAGGTCTGGGGAGCTGTTTTTT. The V gene is TRBV27, the J gene TRBJ2-2; 15 bases fit TRBD2. Germline V gene data show CDR1 as MNHEY and CDR2 as SMNVEV (reference sequence). Germline trimming cut 7 bases from V and 8 bases from J; bases unmatched to any gene: 11. The length of the CDR3 is 17 residues.

This clonotype was observed a handful of times. The chain couples TRBV5-6 to TRBJ1-1; D is uncertain. The CDR3 loop spans 14 amino acids. Germline assignment: CDR1 SGHDT and CDR2 YYEEEE. V was pared by 0 bases and J by 5 bases, with 11 bases between. CDR3 nucleotide sequence: TGTGCCAGCAGCTTGGTTGTCAGCCGAACTGAAGCTTTCTTT. Encoded protein: CASSLVVSRTEAFF. Using reference TRBV5-6 and TRBJ1-1 for the parts outside the CDR3, the full variable domain is DAGVTQSPTHLIKTRGQQVTLRCSPKSGHDTVSWYQQALGQGPQFIFQYYEEEERQRGNFPDRFSGHQFPNYSSELNVNALLLGDSALYLCASSLVVSRTEAFFGQGTRLTVV.

Ten or more counts support this clonotype. The chain is built from TRBV18 and TRBJ2-5; D gene ambiguous. Trimming stripped 3 bases from V and 5 bases from J, with 13 bases between. Germline CDR1 is KGHSH and CDR2 is LQKENI. The CDR3 extends over 14 amino acids. The CDR3, as DNA: TGTGCCAGCTCACCTACACCGGCAGGCGAGACCCAGTACTTC. Encoded protein: CASSPTPAGETQYF.

This clonotype was found a few times. The V and J genes are TRBV14 and TRBJ2-5; possibly TRBD1 or TRBD2 for D (5 bases each). The CDR3 sequence is 13 residues long. The germline CDR1 and CDR2 sequences are SGHDN and FVKESK. V was pared by 1 base and J by 6 bases, with 9 bases between. This CDR3 reads CASSQGGFKTQYF. Written as DNA, the CDR3 is TGTGCCAGCAGCCAAGGGGGGTTCAAGACCCAGTACTTC.

V usage is TRBV28 and J usage is TRBJ2-1; D unresolved. CDR1 and CDR2 (germline): MDHEN, SYDVKM. Trimming took 3 bases from V and 4 from J, leaving 10 bases between them. This CDR3 has 14 residues. The CDR3 nucleotides read TGTGCCAGCAGTTTTCTGGGCCAATACAATGAGCAGTTCTTC. It specifies CASSFLGQYNEQFF.

Ten or more counts support this clonotype. The chain recombines TRBV10-3 with TRBJ1-5; D uncertain. The CDR3 contains 16 residues. Looked up from germline, CDR1 is ENHRY and CDR2 is SYGVKD. Trimming cost V 3 bases and J 1 base, with 13 bases left between them. This CDR3 is CAISDHRGGSNQPQHF. For the CDR3, the DNA is TGTGCCATCAGTGACCACCGCGGCGGGAGCAATCAGCCCCAGCATTTT.

The table lists this clonotype with a few counts. The chain has TRBV6-1 and TRBJ2-6; D may be TRBD1 or TRBD2 (5 bases each). V was pared by 7 bases and J by 0 bases, with 13 bases between. The CDR3 has 16 amino acids. The germline CDR1 and CDR2 sequences are MNHNS and SASEGT. The CDR3 reads CASTPGRTSGANVLTF. The CDR3 nucleotides are TGTGCCAGCACCCCGGGACGGACCTCTGGGGCCAACGTCCTGACTTTC.

This clonotype occurred many times. The J gene is TRBJ2-6, the V gene TRBV10-3; 11 bases are a match to TRBD1. After removal of 0 bases from V and 0 bases from J, the junction contained 10 bases not matched to a gene. CDR1 and CDR2 (germline): ENHRY, SYGVKD. The CDR3 has 21 residues. CDR3 sequence reads: CAISESNGGTGGRSGANVLTF. The CDR3 DNA is TGTGCCATCAGTGAGTCCAACGGAGGGACAGGGGGACGCTCTGGGGCCAACGTCCTGACTTTC.

Ten or more counts support this clonotype. The chain combines TRBV11-2 with TRBJ1-3; tentatively, D is TRBD1 (5 bases). CDR1 is SGHAT, CDR2 FQNNGV, per germline. The CDR3 runs to 14 residues. V lost 3 bases and J 8 bases, leaving 14 bases between the germline ends. The CDR3 DNA reads TGTGCCAGCAGCTTCACCGGGGTAGGGGACACCATATATTTT. Residues: CASSFTGVGDTIYF.

This chain joins TRBV3-1 and TRBJ2-2; D gene unclear. V lost 1 base and J lost 8, with 8 bases in between. The CDR3 contains 13 residues. Germline-derived CDR1 and CDR2 are LGHDT and YNNKEL (reference sequence). CDR3 sequence: CASSQARRGELFF. The CDR3 region has the DNA TGTGCCAGCAGCCAAGCTCGTCGTGGGGAGCTGTTTTTT.

The chain recombines TRBV7-9 with TRBJ2-2, with 12 bases matching TRBD2. CDR3 length: 18 residues. In germline, CDR1 is SEHNR, CDR2 FQNEAQ (reference sequence). The trim removed 1 base at V and 4 bases at J, leaving 7 bases unmatched. CDR3 nucleotides: TGTGCCAGCAGCTTAGGACTAGCGGGAGAGCCCGGCACCGGGGAGCTGTTTTTT. Translation: CASSLGLAGEPGTGELFF.

This clonotype was seen more than once but under ten times. The genes are TRBV6-1 and TRBJ1-2, with 10 bases lining up with TRBD1. CDR3 length: 14 residues. Germline CDR1 is MNHNS and CDR2 is SASEGT. The V gene end was trimmed by 7 bases and the J gene end by 7 bases; junction bases not matched to a gene: 9. Here the CDR3 reads CASTQTGGGGGYTF. The CDR3 nucleotides read TGTGCCAGCACCCAGACAGGGGGCGGTGGTGGCTACACCTTC.

This clonotype was recorded many times. V gene TRBV7-9 combines with J gene TRBJ2-5; perhaps TRBD2 as D (5 bases). Germline-derived CDR1 and CDR2 are SEHNR and FQNEAQ (reference sequence). The V end was cut by 3 bases, the J end by 3 bases, with 14 bases between. The CDR3 is made up of 15 amino acids. The CDR3 here is CASSLVAGDKETQYF. For the CDR3, the DNA is TGTGCCAGCAGCTTGGTAGCCGGGGATAAAGAGACCCAGTACTTC.

In its sample, this clonotype was seen a few times. J is TRBJ2-2 and V is TRBV4-1; D unclear. Trimming took off 1 base at V and 5 bases at J, with 8 bases between the two ends. Germline V gene sequence: CDR1 MGHRA, CDR2 YSYEKL. This CDR3 contains 14 residues. This CDR3 is CASSQGIHTGELFF. CDR3 in DNA: TGCGCCAGCAGCCAAGGGATCCATACCGGGGAGCTGTTTTTT.

The table lists this clonotype with many counts. The chain links TRBV20-1 to TRBJ1-5; D unclear. Deletions cut 3 bases from V and 1 base from J, with 4 bases between. Germline V gives CDR1 DFQATT, CDR2 SNEGSKA (reference sequence). The CDR3 runs to 12 residues. The DNA for the CDR3 is TGCAGTGCTAGGCGCAGCAATCAGCCCCAGCATTTT. It codes for CSARRSNQPQHF.

This clonotype was picked up a small number of times. V and J are TRBV5-4 and TRBJ2-3, with D perhaps matching TRBD1 or TRBD2 (6 bases each). This CDR3 has 16 residues. The V gene lost 4 bases and the J gene lost 1 base, with 16 bases spanning the gap. From germline, CDR1 is SGHNT and CDR2 YYREEE (reference sequence). In DNA form, the CDR3 reads TGTGCCAGCAGCGCCCGTAGGGGGGTGGGCACAGATACGCAGTATTTT. As protein: CASSARRGVGTDTQYF.

This clonotype has a handful of counts. The rearrangement uses TRBV20-1 and TRBJ1-4, with TRBD1 matching 7 bases. Germline V gene sequence: CDR1 DFQATT, CDR2 SNEGSKA (reference sequence). This CDR3 has 13 residues. Germline trimming cut 6 bases from V and 10 bases from J; bases unmatched to any gene: 11. In DNA form, the CDR3 reads TGCAGTGCCCGACAGGGATCCCGAGGAAAACTGTTTTTT. Its translation: CSARQGSRGKLFF.

In its sample, this clonotype was seen many times. CDR3 loop: CASSFGQQETQYF. CDR3 sequence (DNA): TGCGCCAGCAGCTTTGGACAGCAAGAGACCCAGTACTTC. The chain is built from TRBV5-1 and TRBJ2-5; TRBD1 is a possible D gene (6 bases). Deletions cut 2 bases from V and 2 bases from J, with 7 bases between. CDR3 length: 13 amino acids. Germline V gives CDR1 SGHRS, CDR2 YFSETQ.

The V and J genes are TRBV5-1 and TRBJ1-2; no reliable D call. Trimming took off 2 bases at V and 5 bases at J, with 10 bases between the two ends. The CDR3 is made up of 13 amino acids. Germline-derived CDR1 and CDR2 are SGHRS and YFSETQ. The CDR3 DNA sequence: TGCGCCAGCAGCTTACAGATTGGGTATGGCTACACCTTC. Protein: CASSLQIGYGYTF.

This clonotype was detected ten times or more. This chain uses TRBV12-3 or TRBV12-4 with TRBJ1-4; no clear D. The CDR3 has 13 amino acids. Trimming removed 4 bases from V and 4 bases from J, with 7 bases in between. The CDR3 DNA reads TGTGCCAGCAGTTCTCGGATTAATGAAAAACTGTTTTTT. Translating it yields CASSSRINEKLFF.

The V gene is TRBV7-9, the J gene TRBJ2-3; D unresolved. V lost 1 base to trimming and J lost 2 bases, with 10 bases between them. Looked up from germline, CDR1 is SEHNR and CDR2 is FQNEAQ (reference sequence). CDR3 size: 15 residues. CDR3 amino acids: CASSLEGANTDTQYF. In DNA, the CDR3 is TGTGCCAGCAGCTTAGAAGGAGCGAACACAGATACGCAGTATTTT.